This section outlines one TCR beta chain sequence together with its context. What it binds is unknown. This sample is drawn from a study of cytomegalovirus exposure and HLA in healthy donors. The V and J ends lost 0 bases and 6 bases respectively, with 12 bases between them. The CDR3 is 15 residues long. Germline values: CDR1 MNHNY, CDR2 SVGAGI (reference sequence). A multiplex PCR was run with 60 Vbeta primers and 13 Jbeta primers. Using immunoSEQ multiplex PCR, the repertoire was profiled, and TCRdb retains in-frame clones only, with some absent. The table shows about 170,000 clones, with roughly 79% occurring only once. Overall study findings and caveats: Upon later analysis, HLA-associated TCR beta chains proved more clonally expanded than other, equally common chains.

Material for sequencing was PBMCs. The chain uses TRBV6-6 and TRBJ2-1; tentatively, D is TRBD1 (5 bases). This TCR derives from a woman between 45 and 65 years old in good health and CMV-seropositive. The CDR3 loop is CASSYSIRVRNEQFF. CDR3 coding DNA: TGTGCCAGCAGTTACTCAATCAGGGTGCGCAATGAGCAGTTCTTC.